This entry lists 27 T cell receptor beta chains sequenced from one sample in a study of T cells in Graves' hyperthyroidism and ophthalmopathy. RNA transcripts yielded amplified TCR beta CDR3 regions. The study used the HTBI primer set for a first-round RT-PCR of the TCR CDR3. TCRdb called the multiplex PCR reads again in MiXCR, with one record for every CDR3 protein. This table has hundreds of thousands of distinct CDR3 sequences, 14% to 15% appearing once. Sample: blood. Receptors were obtained from a woman in her 30s with Graves' hyperthyroidism.

The chain links TRBV19 to TRBJ2-1; 8 bases line up with TRBD2. CDR1 and CDR2 (germline): LNHDA, SQIVND (reference sequence). The CDR3 length is 15 residues. V trimming: 3 bases; J trimming: 2 bases; junction bases outside the gene matches: 3. The CDR3 region is CASSMGLGPYNEQFF. Here the CDR3 DNA reads TGTGCCAGTAGTATGGGACTAGGCCCCTACAATGAGCAGTTCTTC.

In its sample, this clonotype was seen many times. The chain links TRBV27 to TRBJ2-7, with 8 bases aligning to TRBD2. Looked up from germline, CDR1 is MNHEY and CDR2 is SMNVEV (reference sequence). Trimming took 7 bases from V and 6 from J; bases not matched to a gene: 8. This CDR3 is 13 amino acids long. The CDR3 region is CASTTGTRGEQYF. In DNA, the CDR3 is TGTGCCAGCACTACCGGGACTAGGGGCGAGCAGTACTTC.

The J gene is TRBJ2-3, the V gene TRBV3-1; TRBD2 agrees at 7 bases. The CDR3 spans 18 residues. CDR1 is LGHDT and CDR2 is YNNKEL in the germline V gene (reference sequence). V was clipped by 0 bases and J by 4 bases; unmatched bases: 13. The CDR3 nucleotides are TGTGCCAGCAGCCAAGATTGGGGGAGGGGTGATTCGGCAGATACGCAGTATTTT. This codes for CASSQDWGRGDSADTQYF.

The genes are TRBV3-1 and TRBJ2-5, with TRBD1 as a possible D gene (6 bases). The CDR3 consists of 14 residues. Trimming shortened V by 1 base and J by 2 bases, and 8 bases separated the two germline ends. CDR1 LGHDT and CDR2 YNNKEL come from the germline V gene (reference sequence). CDR3: CASSQVQGQETQYF. CDR3 nucleotides: TGTGCCAGCAGCCAAGTCCAGGGGCAAGAGACCCAGTACTTC.

This clonotype has just a few counts. A much larger clone lies one base from this, so it may be a read error. This sequence joins TRBV20-1 and TRBJ1-1; 9 nucleotides match TRBD1. The CDR3 spans 14 residues. Germline assignment: CDR1 DFQATT and CDR2 SNEGSKA (reference sequence). V was clipped by 5 bases and J by 4 bases; unmatched bases: 8. The CDR3 DNA reads as TGCAGTGCTGGACGGGGACAGGGTGGCACTGAAGCTTTCTTT. It yields the protein CSAGRGQGGTEAFF.

This clonotype was counted many times. The gene calls are TRBV6-6 and TRBJ1-3, with unresolved D. CDR3 size: 15 residues. From germline, CDR1 is MNHNY and CDR2 SVGAGI (reference sequence). V lost 0 bases, J lost 4 bases, and 10 bases lay in between. The chain's CDR3 is CASSYSLTLGNTIYF. The CDR3 bases are TGTGCCAGCAGTTACTCCTTAACGCTCGGAAACACCATATATTTT.

This clonotype has at least ten counts. DNA for the CDR3: TGTGCCTGGATCAAGCGGGAGTACAATGAGCAGTTCTTC. This translates into CAWIKREYNEQFF. This chain connects TRBV30 to TRBJ2-1; the match to TRBD2 covers 8 bases. After removal of 4 bases from V and 4 bases from J, the junction contained 3 bases not matched to a gene. The CDR3 runs to 13 residues. CDR1 is GTSNPN and CDR2 is SVGIG in the germline V gene (reference sequence).

This clonotype was detected many times. This chain uses TRBV28 with TRBJ2-5; D possibly corresponds to TRBD2 (6 bases). CDR1 is MDHEN and CDR2 is SYDVKM in the germline V gene. This CDR3 contains 15 residues. V dropped 3 bases and J dropped 1 base, with 12 bases sitting between them. As DNA, the CDR3 is TGTGCCAGCAGTTTGGTTAGCGGAGCCCAAGAGACCCAGTACTTC. Translated, it gives CASSLVSGAQETQYF.

In its sample, this clonotype was seen many times. V usage is TRBV9 and J usage is TRBJ2-1, with TRBD2 matching over 16 bases. V was clipped by 0 bases and J by 3 bases; unmatched bases: 9. This CDR3 has 20 residues. Germline CDR1 and CDR2: SGDLS and YYNGEE. The CDR3 spells CASSVVVGLAGGRIYNEQFF. For the CDR3, the DNA is TGTGCCAGCAGCGTAGTCGTGGGACTAGCGGGAGGGCGTATCTACAATGAGCAGTTCTTC.

This clonotype was recorded at least ten times. The chain employs TRBV28 and TRBJ2-2; the D is unclear. V lost 7 bases and J lost 6, with 9 bases in between. Germline V gene sequence: CDR1 MDHEN, CDR2 SYDVKM. The CDR3 totals 12 residues. Here the CDR3 DNA reads TGTGCCAGCACCACTCGCGCCGGGGAGCTGTTTTTT. It specifies CASTTRAGELFF.

The rearrangement links TRBV5-6 to TRBJ2-7; D might be TRBD2 (6 bases). V was trimmed by 4 bases and J by 6 bases, leaving 20 bases between them. Germline V lookup: CDR1 SGHDT, CDR2 YYEEEE. This CDR3 is built from 15 residues. Here the CDR3 reads CASSPPLVAGSEQYF. Here the CDR3 DNA reads TGTGCCAGCAGCCCCCCCTTAGTAGCCGGGAGCGAGCAGTACTTC.

This clonotype was counted many times. The chain uses TRBV2 and TRBJ2-5; 8 bases align to TRBD1. Germline loops: CDR1 SNHLY, CDR2 FYNNEI. The CDR3 covers 13 residues. Trimming cost V 8 bases and J 4 bases; bases outside gene matches: 6. The CDR3 region has the DNA TGTGCCAGCGGACAGGGTTTATTAGAGACCCAGTACTTC. Translating gives CASGQGLLETQYF.

This clonotype was detected ten times or more. This rearrangement joins TRBV2 to TRBJ2-7; 14 positions match TRBD2. This CDR3 spans 13 amino acids. The V segment lost 11 bases and the J segment 6 bases; nucleotides outside the gene matches: 6. The germline CDR1 and CDR2 sequences are SNHLY and FYNNEI. The CDR3 DNA is TGTGCCTCGACTAGCGGGAGGGCCGCCGAGCAGTACTTC. As protein: CASTSGRAAEQYF.

This clonotype was observed many times. The V call is TRBV7-2, the J call TRBJ2-7; D is perhaps TRBD1 (5 bases). CDR3 length: 15 residues. The germline V gene has CDR1 SGHTA and CDR2 FQGNSA. V was cut by 1 base and J by 2 bases, with 12 bases left in between. This CDR3 reads CASSLVGADTYEQYF. The CDR3 nucleotides are TGTGCCAGCAGCTTAGTAGGGGCGGATACCTACGAGCAGTACTTC.

The chain uses TRBV20-1 and TRBJ1-1; weak D call: TRBD1 (6 bases). CDR1 and CDR2 from the germline V gene are DFQATT and SNEGSKA (reference sequence). This CDR3 has 14 amino acids. The V and J ends lost 3 bases and 4 bases respectively, with 15 bases between them. CDR3 DNA: TGCAGTGCTAGGGGGGGCGGGGGCGGCACTGAAGCTTTCTTT. Its protein is CSARGGGGGTEAFF.

This clonotype occurred a few times. This chain joins TRBV20-1 and TRBJ1-2; D is unclear. Trimming pared 6 bases from V and 4 bases from J, leaving 18 bases between. The CDR3 covers 14 residues. CDR1 is DFQATT and CDR2 is SNEGSKA in the germline V gene (reference sequence). In DNA, the CDR3 is TGCAGTGCAGCGAATACGGTAGCGCCCTATGGCTACACCTTC. Residues: CSAANTVAPYGYTF.

This clonotype was seen repeatedly, ten times or more. The rearrangement joins TRBV28 to TRBJ2-3; TRBD2 aligns across 7 bases. The ends lost 5 bases at V and 5 bases at J; junction bases unmatched: 19. The CDR3 consists of 18 residues. Looked up from germline, CDR1 is MDHEN and CDR2 is SYDVKM. CDR3 loop: CASSPPPWVSGIGDTQYF. DNA of the CDR3: TGTGCCAGCAGTCCCCCCCCGTGGGTAAGCGGGATTGGAGATACGCAGTATTTT. Full variable domain (outside the CDR3, taken from reference TRBV28 and TRBJ2-3): DVKVTQSSRYLVKRTGEKVFLECVQDMDHENMFWYRQDPGLGLRLIYFSYDVKMKEKGDIPEGYSVSREKKERFSLILESASTNQTSMYLCASSPPPWVSGIGDTQYFGPGTRLTVL.

This clonotype was seen more than once but under ten times. This chain uses TRBV19 with TRBJ2-1; 11 nucleotides align to TRBD2. The V and J ends lost 5 bases and 1 base, in that order; junction bases with no gene match: 7. Germline V gene sequence: CDR1 LNHDA, CDR2 SQIVND (reference sequence). The CDR3 spans 17 residues. CDR3 in DNA: TGTGCCAGTAGTCATCTAGCGGGAGGACTTTCCTACAATGAGCAGTTCTTC. This encodes CASSHLAGGLSYNEQFF.

The gene calls are TRBV20-1 and TRBJ2-1; TRBD2 agrees at 14 bases. Germline V gives CDR1 DFQATT, CDR2 SNEGSKA (reference sequence). Trimming at V came to 0 bases and at J to 6 bases, leaving 4 bases not matched to a gene. The CDR3 runs to 16 residues. The CDR3 DNA follows: TGCAGTGCTAGAGATCTCGGGACTAGCGGGGGCAATGAGCAGTTCTTC. This translates into CSARDLGTSGGNEQFF.

This clonotype has a count of ten or more. The chain has TRBV20-1 and TRBJ2-1; perhaps TRBD2 as D (7 bases). Germline V gene sequence: CDR1 DFQATT, CDR2 SNEGSKA (reference sequence). This CDR3 contains 16 residues. V shed 1 base and J shed 0 bases, with 13 bases lying between them. CDR3 DNA sequence: TGCAGTGCTAGAGTCGGGGGCGGGAGCTCCTACAATGAGCAGTTCTTC. As protein: CSARVGGGSSYNEQFF.

The chain couples TRBV7-9 to TRBJ1-5; unclear D gene. The V and J ends lost 3 bases and 0 bases respectively, with 6 bases between them. CDR1 and CDR2 from the germline V gene are SEHNR and FQNEAQ (reference sequence). This CDR3 is built from 14 residues. In DNA form, the CDR3 reads TGTGCCAGCAGCTTCGACACTAGCAATCAGCCCCAGCATTTT. Translation gives CASSFDTSNQPQHF.

In its sample, this clonotype was seen many times. The rearrangement links TRBV6-5 to TRBJ1-1; D might be TRBD1 (5 bases). The CDR3 runs to 14 residues. The germline gives CDR1 MNHEY, CDR2 SVGAGI. The ends were cut back, 2 bases at V and 1 base at J, with 8 bases in the middle. The CDR3 sequence is CASSYPGENTEAFF. Written as DNA, the CDR3 is TGTGCCAGCAGTTACCCGGGGGAGAACACTGAAGCTTTCTTT.

The chain combines TRBV28 with TRBJ1-6; no reliable D call. The CDR3 has 14 amino acids. Trimming stripped 8 bases from V and 7 bases from J, with 15 bases between. Germline CDR1 reads MDHEN; CDR2 reads SYDVKM. The CDR3 bases are TGTGCCAGCCAAGTAGGGCGGAAGAATTCACCCCTCCACTTT. Translation: CASQVGRKNSPLHF. The complete variable domain, with remaining parts taken from reference TRBV28 and TRBJ1-6, reads DVKVTQSSRYLVKRTGEKVFLECVQDMDHENMFWYRQDPGLGLRLIYFSYDVKMKEKGDIPEGYSVSREKKERFSLILESASTNQTSMYLCASQVGRKNSPLHFGNGTRLTVT.

The chain recombines TRBV18 with TRBJ2-2; D perhaps matches TRBD1 (6 bases). Per germline, CDR1 KGHSH and CDR2 LQKENI. V lost 0 bases, J lost 6 bases, and 11 bases lay in between. The CDR3 spans 15 residues. The DNA for the CDR3 is TGTGCCAGCTCACCACCGGGGGCATCAGCCGGGGAGCTGTTTTTT. Amino acid sequence: CASSPPGASAGELFF. The entire variable domain, with the rest obtained from reference TRBV18 and TRBJ2-2, is as follows: NAGVMQNPRHLVRRRGQEARLRCSPMKGHSHVYWYRQLPEEGLKFMVYLQKENIIDESGMPKERFSAEFPKEGPSILRIQQVVRGDSAAYFCASSPPGASAGELFFGEGSRLTVL.

Ten or more counts support this clonotype. This chain joins TRBV6-5 and TRBJ2-3, with 8 bases identical to TRBD1. V gave up 0 bases and J gave up 5 bases; unmatched junction bases: 10. The CDR3 extends over 17 amino acids. CDR1 and CDR2 (germline): MNHEY, SVGAGI. CDR3: CASSYSISRGRKDTQYF. The CDR3 bases are TGTGCCAGCAGTTACTCGATTTCCAGGGGGCGGAAAGATACGCAGTATTTT.

The genes are TRBV27 and TRBJ1-1; 9 nucleotides agree with TRBD1. The CDR3 has 16 residues. V shed 5 bases and J 1 base; nucleotides not matched to a gene: 8. Germline lookup yields CDR1 MNHEY and CDR2 SMNVEV (reference sequence). This CDR3 reads CASSLQGQGANTEAFF. Here the CDR3 DNA reads TGTGCCAGCAGTCTCCAGGGACAGGGCGCGAACACTGAAGCTTTCTTT.

V gene TRBV4-1 combines with J gene TRBJ2-1; D is undetermined. There are 14 residues in the CDR3. Trimming shortened V by 1 base and J by 6 bases, and 10 bases separated the two germline ends. From germline, CDR1 is MGHRA and CDR2 YSYEKL. CDR3 sequence: CASSQGFLSNEQFF. Here the CDR3 DNA reads TGCGCCAGCAGCCAAGGATTTCTGTCCAATGAGCAGTTCTTC.